This passage covers 26 T cell receptor beta chains from one sample sequenced in a study of blood T cells in healthy people across ages. Combining a sample-barcoded 5' primer with a J-beta primer mix, a second PCR ran for roughly 7 to 12 cycles. MiXCR, run by TCRdb on the 5' RACE reads, gives a single entry per CDR3 protein. The sample has around 520,000 distinct CDR3 sequences, about 26% seen once. These data are also associated with another study on T cells of mothers and their children.

Material: blood. The receptors were sampled from a boy younger than 10 in good health.

The chain combines TRBV19 with TRBJ2-5; weak D call: TRBD2 (6 bases). Gene TRBJ2-7 matches the end of the DNA better, so the J call may be wrong. CDR1 and CDR2 from the germline V gene are LNHDA and SQIVND (reference sequence). The CDR3 has 15 amino acids. The CDR3 coding sequence is TGTGCCAGTAGTATCCAGGGTAGCGGATCCTACGAGCAGTACTTC. This encodes CASSIQGSGSYEQYF.

The genes are TRBV3-1 and TRBJ2-1; 11 bases fit TRBD2. Germline-derived CDR1 and CDR2 are LGHDT and YNNKEL (reference sequence). J lost 9 bases, V lost 0 bases, and 10 bases had no gene match. The CDR3 spans 17 residues. CDR3 region: CASSQDFSGGATVEQFF. The CDR3 DNA is TGTGCCAGCAGCCAAGACTTTAGCGGGGGGGCAACGGTTGAGCAGTTCTTC.

The rearrangement uses TRBV7-2 and TRBJ2-5; 11 nucleotides agree with TRBD2. Judging by the DNA end, TRBJ2-1 fits better; the J call may be wrong. This CDR3 region has 16 residues. Germline lookup yields CDR1 SGHTA and CDR2 FQGNSA. This CDR3 reads CASSLLPTSGTNEQFF. As DNA, the CDR3 is TGTGCCAGCAGCTTACTGCCGACTAGCGGGACAAATGAGCAGTTCTTC.

CDR3 protein: CASSYHRGPETQYF. The DNA of the CDR3 is TGTGCCAGCAGTTATCACAGGGGGCCAGAGACCCAGTACTTC. The rearrangement links TRBV6-2 or TRBV6-3 to TRBJ2-5, with 9 positions matching TRBD1. The V gene end was trimmed by 3 bases and the J gene end by 4 bases; junction bases not matched to a gene: 3. The CDR3 extends over 14 amino acids. Germline loops: CDR1 MNHEY, CDR2 SVGEGT.

This clonotype was detected many times. The V and J genes are TRBV7-2 and TRBJ2-7; no clear D gene. The ends were cut back, 0 bases at V and 5 bases at J, with 5 bases in the middle. This CDR3 has 12 amino acids. Germline CDR1 SGHTA, CDR2 FQGNSA. The DNA of the CDR3 is TGTGCCAGCAGCTTAGCGCGGAACGAGCAGTACTTC. This translates into CASSLARNEQYF. Supplemented by reference TRBV7-2 and TRBJ2-7, the full variable domain reads GAGVSQSPSNKVTEKGKDVELRCDPISGHTALYWYRQSLGQGLEFLIYFQGNSAPDKSGLPSDRFSAERTGGSVSTLTIQRTQQEDSAVYLCASSLARNEQYFGPGTRLTVT.

The chain couples TRBV5-1 to TRBJ2-5, with 9 nucleotides matching TRBD2. Germline loops: CDR1 SGHRS, CDR2 YFSETQ. This CDR3 spans 16 amino acids. The V and J ends lost 4 bases and 4 bases, in that order; junction bases with no gene match: 11. The CDR3 here is CASSPARQREVETQYF. The CDR3 region has the DNA TGCGCCAGCAGCCCAGCGCGCCAGCGGGAGGTAGAGACCCAGTACTTC.

The rearrangement links TRBV5-1 to TRBJ1-4, with TRBD1 matching over 8 bases. V was pared by 1 base and J by 3 bases, with 8 bases of the junction left unmatched. Germline-derived CDR1 and CDR2 are SGHRS and YFSETQ. The CDR3 is made up of 17 amino acids. The CDR3 region is CASSLNGQGIANEKLFF. The CDR3 DNA sequence: TGCGCCAGCAGCTTGAACGGACAGGGAATAGCTAATGAAAAACTGTTTTTT.

The chain is built from TRBV7-6 and TRBJ2-5; D is unclear. The ends were cut back, 2 bases at V and 5 bases at J, with 12 bases in the middle. CDR3 size: 14 residues. Germline loops: CDR1 SGHVS, CDR2 FNYEAQ. The CDR3 loop is CASSLSEVRETQYF. CDR3 sequence (DNA): TGTGCCAGCAGCTTAAGTGAGGTTCGGGAGACCCAGTACTTC.

Only a few counts were recorded for this clonotype. The junction differs from germline at one of its ends, possibly a read error. The chain is built from TRBV4-2 and TRBJ2-5; D gene unclear. Germline V gives CDR1 LGHNA, CDR2 YNFKEQ. The CDR3 sequence is 15 residues long. Here the CDR3 DNA reads TGTGCCAACAGCCAACATGGTGCTGAAGCGGAGACCCAGTACTTC. It yields the protein CANSQHGAEAETQYF.

J is TRBJ2-7 and V is TRBV7-9; D remains unclear. Between the trimmed V and J ends, which lost 5 bases and 3 bases, there was a span of 11 bases. The CDR3 consists of 13 residues. The germline V gene encodes CDR1 SEHNR and CDR2 FQNEAQ (reference sequence). CDR3 amino acids: CASSGRHSYEQYF. The CDR3 nucleotides are TGTGCCAGCAGCGGGCGGCACAGCTACGAGCAGTACTTC.

J is TRBJ1-1 and V is TRBV20-1, with 8 bases aligning to TRBD1. Germline V gives CDR1 DFQATT, CDR2 SNEGSKA (reference sequence). The CDR3 is made up of 15 amino acids. The V gene end was trimmed by 5 bases and the J gene end by 0 bases; junction bases not matched to a gene: 8. The CDR3 sequence is CSADIRQGLNTEAFF. Here the CDR3 DNA reads TGCAGTGCTGACATTAGACAGGGGCTGAACACTGAAGCTTTCTTT.

The V and J genes are TRBV4-2 and TRBJ1-1, with D unresolved. The CDR3 extends over 13 amino acids. The V gene's germline CDR1 is LGHNA and CDR2 YNFKEQ. Trimming removed 10 bases from V and 4 bases from J, with 16 bases in between. This CDR3 reads CAIRSTASTEAFF. CDR3 nucleotide sequence: TGTGCCATTCGATCGACGGCTAGCACTGAAGCTTTCTTT.

This chain connects TRBV7-2 to TRBJ2-3, with 9 bases identical to TRBD2. The CDR3 has 19 amino acids. Losses at the gene ends were 0 bases for V and 6 bases for J; bases not matched to a gene: 16. Germline V gene data show CDR1 as SGHTA and CDR2 as FQGNSA. The CDR3 DNA is TGTGCCAGCAGCTTAGCTTTATGGCTAGCGGGGCGAGGCGGGGATACGCAGTATTTT. This gives the protein CASSLALWLAGRGGDTQYF.

The J gene is TRBJ2-5, the V gene TRBV4-3; no clear D gene. The DNA matches TRBJ2-1 better at its end, which makes the J call doubtful. CDR1 and CDR2 (germline): LGHNA, YSLEER. The CDR3 contains 14 residues. CDR3 sequence reads: CASSQDRLSHEQFF. CDR3 in DNA: TGCGCCAGCAGCCAAGATCGGTTGAGCCATGAGCAGTTCTTC.

This clonotype was found a few times. The chain is built from TRBV2 and TRBJ2-5, with 13 bases that match TRBD2. Germline trimming cut 7 bases from V and 0 bases from J; bases unmatched to any gene: 5. The CDR3 has 16 amino acids. The V gene's germline CDR1 is SNHLY and CDR2 FYNNEI. The CDR3 region has the DNA TGTGCCAGCATCGGACTAGCGGGAGATTACCAAGAGACCCAGTACTTC. Its protein product is CASIGLAGDYQETQYF.

This clonotype appeared once. The chain links TRBV30 to TRBJ1-5; possible D gene TRBD1, 5 bases. V dropped 2 bases and J dropped 7 bases, with 12 bases sitting between them. The CDR3 has 13 residues. CDR1 GTSNPN and CDR2 SVGIG come from the germline V gene (reference sequence). CDR3 in amino acids: CAWSNRGDQPQHF. The CDR3 DNA sequence: TGTGCCTGGAGTAATAGGGGTGACCAGCCCCAGCATTTT.

The chain couples TRBV20-1 to TRBJ2-5; 14 nucleotides match TRBD2. The CDR3 covers 16 residues. Germline CDR1 and CDR2: DFQATT and SNEGSKA (reference sequence). Trimming took 3 bases from V and 0 from J; bases not matched to a gene: 3. The CDR3 bases are TGCAGTGCTAGCCCGACTAGCGGGGGGGACCAAGAGACCCAGTACTTC. Its protein product is CSASPTSGGDQETQYF.

This chain links TRBV21-1 with TRBJ2-5. TRBV21-1 is termed a pseudogene. The CDR3 is 14 residues long. The CDR3 sequence is CASSKAVWSETQYF. For the CDR3, the DNA is TGTGCCAGCAGCAAAGCCGTCTGGAGCGAGACCCAGTACTTC.

This clonotype was counted many times. This chain connects TRBV29-1 to TRBJ2-1; D is unclear. Germline V gene data show CDR1 as SQVTM and CDR2 as ANQGSEA. V dropped 1 base and J dropped 6 bases, with 10 bases sitting between them. The length of the CDR3 is 13 residues. CDR3 nucleotide sequence: TGCAGCGTTGAAGGGAGAACGGTCAATGAGCAGTTCTTC. Residues: CSVEGRTVNEQFF.

This clonotype was picked up a small number of times. This chain links TRBV28 with TRBJ2-5; possible D gene TRBD2, 6 bases. The J call could be wrong; TRBJ2-1 is a better fit for the DNA end. This CDR3 has 12 amino acids. Germline CDR1 is MDHEN and CDR2 is SYDVKM. The CDR3 spells CASSQKAGEQFF. CDR3 DNA sequence: TGTGCCAGCAGTCAAAAGGCGGGAGAGCAGTTCTTC.

This clonotype has just a few counts. The V and J genes are TRBV6-6 and TRBJ1-4; D is ambiguous. This CDR3 spans 16 amino acids. Germline CDR1 MNHNY, CDR2 SVGAGI (reference sequence). Trimming shortened V by 0 bases and J by 0 bases, and 8 bases separated the two germline ends. The chain's CDR3 is CASSYSSTATNEKLFF. The CDR3 DNA sequence: TGTGCCAGCAGTTACTCATCCACGGCAACTAATGAAAAACTGTTTTTT.

The chain uses TRBV7-2 and TRBJ2-3; a weak D match, TRBD1 (6 bases). The CDR3 is made up of 17 amino acids. The germline V and J ends were trimmed by 3 bases and 0 bases, with 16 bases remaining between them. The germline gives CDR1 SGHTA, CDR2 FQGNSA. CDR3 in DNA: TGTGCCAGCAGCTTCTTAATCAGGACAGCTAGCACAGATACGCAGTATTTT. Its protein product is CASSFLIRTASTDTQYF.

There are a few counts of this clonotype. The chain combines TRBV27 with TRBJ1-2; TRBD1 might be the D (5 bases). The V gene's germline CDR1 is MNHEY and CDR2 SMNVEV (reference sequence). The V end lost 7 bases, the J end lost 2 bases, and 14 bases lay between the germline ends. The CDR3 spans 14 residues. The CDR3 DNA reads TGTGCCAGCACCCCACAGGATTCCAACTATGGCTACACCTTC. This translates into CASTPQDSNYGYTF.

The chain is built from TRBV7-9 and TRBJ2-1, with 9 bases matching TRBD2. V shed 3 bases, J shed 0 bases, and the junction held 12 bases outside the gene matches. In germline, CDR1 is SEHNR, CDR2 FQNEAQ (reference sequence). This CDR3 contains 19 residues. CDR3 DNA: TGTGCCAGCAGCTTTCCCCTTCCTTTTAGCGGGAGCTCCTACAATGAGCAGTTCTTC. The encoded protein is CASSFPLPFSGSSYNEQFF. The whole variable domain, remainder taken from reference TRBV7-9 and TRBJ2-1, is DTGVSQNPRHKITKRGQNVTFRCDPISEHNRLYWYRQTLGQGPEFLTYFQNEAQLEKSRLLSDRFSAERPKGSFSTLEIQRTEQGDSAMYLCASSFPLPFSGSSYNEQFFGPGTRLTVL.

The chain uses TRBV5-1 and TRBJ1-2; TRBD1 is a possible D gene (6 bases). Germline values: CDR1 SGHRS, CDR2 YFSETQ. The CDR3 extends over 13 amino acids. V lost 4 bases, J lost 5 bases, and 12 bases lay in between. CDR3 coding DNA: TGCGCCAGCAGCCGATGGACAGATTATGGCTACACCTTC. The encoded protein is CASSRWTDYGYTF.

J is TRBJ1-1 and V is TRBV27; D remains unclear. There are 13 residues in the CDR3. Trimming pared 7 bases from V and 3 bases from J, leaving 12 bases between. CDR1 and CDR2 from the germline V gene are MNHEY and SMNVEV (reference sequence). In nucleotides, the CDR3 is TGTGCCAGCAAGCCCCAAGGGTACACTGAAGCTTTCTTT. This codes for CASKPQGYTEAFF.